The following is a TCR beta chain sequence with its context. Germline trimming cut 9 bases from V and 0 bases from J; bases unmatched to any gene: 3. The length of the CDR3 is 13 residues. Germline V gene sequence: CDR1 MDHEN, CDR2 SYDVKM. This sample is part of a study of blood T cell repertoires in COVID-19. Study as a whole: Samples of COVID-19 (acute and convalescent) were obtained from the United States, Italy and Spain. From T cells, B-cell-depleted T cells, or PBMCs came the material, which was cDNA or gDNA.

Original analysis: Amplification with reference gene primers provided the estimates of nucleated cell counts. Assay: immunoSEQ multiplex PCR; the TCRdb copy retains only in-frame clones and omits some. V, J and clone size are those of that table, while D and trimming were read from the DNA. Of about 120,000 clones listed, about 77% are singletons. This TCR was recovered from a human donor in a cohort sampled during active COVID-19. This chain joins TRBV28 and TRBJ2-5; 8 bases are a match to TRBD1. Sample: peripheral blood. CDR3 in amino acids: CASTGGNQETQYF. DNA of the CDR3: TGTGCCAGTACAGGGGGGAACCAAGAGACCCAGTACTTC.